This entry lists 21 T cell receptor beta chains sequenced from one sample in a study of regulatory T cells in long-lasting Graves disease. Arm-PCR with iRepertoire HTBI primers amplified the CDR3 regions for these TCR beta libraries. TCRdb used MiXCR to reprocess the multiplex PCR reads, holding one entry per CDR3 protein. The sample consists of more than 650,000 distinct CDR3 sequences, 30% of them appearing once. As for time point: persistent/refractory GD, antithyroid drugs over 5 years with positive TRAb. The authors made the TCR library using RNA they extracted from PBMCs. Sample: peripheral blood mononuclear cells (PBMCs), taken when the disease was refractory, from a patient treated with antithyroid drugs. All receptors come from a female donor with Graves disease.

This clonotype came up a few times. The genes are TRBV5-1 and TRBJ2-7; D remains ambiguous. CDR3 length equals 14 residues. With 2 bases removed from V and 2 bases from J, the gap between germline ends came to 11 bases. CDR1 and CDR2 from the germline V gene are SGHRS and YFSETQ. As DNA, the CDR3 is TGCGCCAGCAGCTTTGAGACTGATCCCTACGAGCAGTACTTC. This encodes CASSFETDPYEQYF.

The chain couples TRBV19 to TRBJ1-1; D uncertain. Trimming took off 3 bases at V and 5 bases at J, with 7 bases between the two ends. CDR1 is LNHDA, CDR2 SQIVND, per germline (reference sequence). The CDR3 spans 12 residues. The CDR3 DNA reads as TGTGCCAGTAGTATCGAGTTGACTGAAGCTTTCTTT. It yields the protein CASSIELTEAFF.

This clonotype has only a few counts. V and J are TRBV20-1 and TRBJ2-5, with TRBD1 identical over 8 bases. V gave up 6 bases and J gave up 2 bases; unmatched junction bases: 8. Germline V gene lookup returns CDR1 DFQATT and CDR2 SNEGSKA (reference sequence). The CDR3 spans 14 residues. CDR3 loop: CSAPGQGQQETQYF. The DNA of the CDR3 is TGCAGTGCCCCAGGACAGGGACAACAAGAGACCCAGTACTTC.

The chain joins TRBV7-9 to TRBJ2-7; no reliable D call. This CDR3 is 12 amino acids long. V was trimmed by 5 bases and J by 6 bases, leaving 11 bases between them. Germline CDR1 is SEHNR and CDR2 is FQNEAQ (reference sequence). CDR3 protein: CASSPLTPEQYF. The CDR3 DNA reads TGTGCCAGCAGCCCGTTAACGCCCGAGCAGTACTTC.

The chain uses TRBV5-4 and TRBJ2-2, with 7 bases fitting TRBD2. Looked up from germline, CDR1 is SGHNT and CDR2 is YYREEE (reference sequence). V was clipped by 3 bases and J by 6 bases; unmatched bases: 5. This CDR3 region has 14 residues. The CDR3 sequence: CASSWEGSAGELFF. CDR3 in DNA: TGTGCCAGCAGCTGGGAGGGAAGCGCCGGGGAGCTGTTTTTT.

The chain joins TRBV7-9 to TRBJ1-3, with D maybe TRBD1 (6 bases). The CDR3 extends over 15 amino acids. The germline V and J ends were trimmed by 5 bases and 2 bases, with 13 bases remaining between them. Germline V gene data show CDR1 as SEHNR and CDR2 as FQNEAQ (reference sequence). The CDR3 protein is CASSHSGQPGNTIYF. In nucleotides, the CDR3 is TGTGCCAGCAGCCACAGTGGACAGCCTGGAAACACCATATATTTT. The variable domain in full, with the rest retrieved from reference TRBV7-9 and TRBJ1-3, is DTGVSQNPRHKITKRGQNVTFRCDPISEHNRLYWYRQTLGQGPEFLTYFQNEAQLEKSRLLSDRFSAERPKGSFSTLEIQRTEQGDSAMYLCASSHSGQPGNTIYFGEGSWLTVV.

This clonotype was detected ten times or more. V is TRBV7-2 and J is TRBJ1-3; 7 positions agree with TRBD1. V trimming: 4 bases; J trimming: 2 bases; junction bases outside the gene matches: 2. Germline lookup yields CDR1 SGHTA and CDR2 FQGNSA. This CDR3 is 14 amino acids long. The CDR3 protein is CASSSTGTGNTIYF. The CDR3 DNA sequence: TGTGCCAGCAGCTCGACAGGGACTGGAAACACCATATATTTT.

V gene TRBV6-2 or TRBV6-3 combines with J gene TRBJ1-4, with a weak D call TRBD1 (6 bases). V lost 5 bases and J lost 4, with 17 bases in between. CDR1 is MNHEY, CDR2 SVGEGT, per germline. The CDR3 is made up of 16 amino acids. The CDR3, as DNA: TGTGCCAGCAGTGAACAGGGAGGGACCCATAATGAAAAACTGTTTTTT. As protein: CASSEQGGTHNEKLFF.

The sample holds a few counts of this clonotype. CDR3: CASSPRTGYDYQPQHF. CDR3 coding DNA: TGTGCCAGTAGTCCGAGGACAGGGTATGATTATCAGCCCCAGCATTTT. This sequence joins TRBV19 and TRBJ1-5; 8 bases map to TRBD1. The ends lost 5 bases at V and 5 bases at J; junction bases unmatched: 11. Germline V CDR1 and CDR2: LNHDA, SQIVND (reference sequence). This CDR3 region has 16 residues.

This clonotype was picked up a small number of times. CDR3 sequence (DNA): TGTGCCAGCAGACAACCGACGGAAAATGAAAAACTGTTTTTT. It is translated as CASRQPTENEKLFF. J is TRBJ1-4 and V is TRBV2; D not certain. Germline V gene lookup returns CDR1 SNHLY and CDR2 FYNNEI. This CDR3 has 14 amino acids. V lost 6 bases and J lost 5, with 13 bases in between.

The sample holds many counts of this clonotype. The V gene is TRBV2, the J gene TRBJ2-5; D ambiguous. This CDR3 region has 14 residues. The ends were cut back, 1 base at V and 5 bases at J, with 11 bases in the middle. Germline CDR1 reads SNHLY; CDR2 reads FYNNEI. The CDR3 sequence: CASSEDLGRETQYF. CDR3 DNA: TGTGCCAGCAGTGAAGATCTCGGTAGGGAGACCCAGTACTTC.

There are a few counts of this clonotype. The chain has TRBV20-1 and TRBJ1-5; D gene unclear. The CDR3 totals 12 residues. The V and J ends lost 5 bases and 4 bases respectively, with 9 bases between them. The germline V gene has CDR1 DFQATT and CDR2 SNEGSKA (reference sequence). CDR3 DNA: TGCAGTGCTGAAGGCGGGAATCAGCCCCAGCATTTT. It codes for CSAEGGNQPQHF.

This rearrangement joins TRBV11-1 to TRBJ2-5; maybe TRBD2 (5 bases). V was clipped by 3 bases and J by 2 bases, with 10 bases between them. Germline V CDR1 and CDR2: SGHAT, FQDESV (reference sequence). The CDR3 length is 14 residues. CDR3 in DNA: TGTGCCAGCAGCTTTGGAGCGGCACAAGAGACCCAGTACTTC. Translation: CASSFGAAQETQYF.

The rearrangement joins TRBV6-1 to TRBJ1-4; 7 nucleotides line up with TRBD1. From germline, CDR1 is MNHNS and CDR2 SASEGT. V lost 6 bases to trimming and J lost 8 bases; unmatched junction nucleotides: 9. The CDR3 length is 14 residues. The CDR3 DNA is TGTGCCAGCAGAGAGGACAGGAAGAGGGAAAAACTGTTTTTT. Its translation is CASREDRKREKLFF.

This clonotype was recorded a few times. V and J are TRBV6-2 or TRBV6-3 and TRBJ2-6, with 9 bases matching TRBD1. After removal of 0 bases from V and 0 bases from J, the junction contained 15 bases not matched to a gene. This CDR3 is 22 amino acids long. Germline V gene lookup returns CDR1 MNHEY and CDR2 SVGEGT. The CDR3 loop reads CASSYSVEGQGSSYSGANVLTF. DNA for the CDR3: TGTGCCAGCAGTTACTCGGTGGAAGGACAGGGGAGCTCCTACTCTGGGGCCAACGTCCTGACTTTC.

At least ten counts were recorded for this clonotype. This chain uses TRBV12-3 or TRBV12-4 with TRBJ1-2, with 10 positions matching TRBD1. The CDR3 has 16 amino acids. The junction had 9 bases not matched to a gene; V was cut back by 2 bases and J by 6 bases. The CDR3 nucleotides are TGTGCCAGCAGTTTAATCGGGACAGGGGACCGGAATGGCTACACCTTC. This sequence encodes CASSLIGTGDRNGYTF.

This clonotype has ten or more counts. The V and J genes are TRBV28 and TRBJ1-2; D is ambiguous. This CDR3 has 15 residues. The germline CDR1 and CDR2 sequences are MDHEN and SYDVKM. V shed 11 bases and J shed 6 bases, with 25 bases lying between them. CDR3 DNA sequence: TGTGCCGCCAGCGGAAGTTCCCCTATTGTCAATGGCTACACCTTC. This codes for CAASGSSPIVNGYTF.

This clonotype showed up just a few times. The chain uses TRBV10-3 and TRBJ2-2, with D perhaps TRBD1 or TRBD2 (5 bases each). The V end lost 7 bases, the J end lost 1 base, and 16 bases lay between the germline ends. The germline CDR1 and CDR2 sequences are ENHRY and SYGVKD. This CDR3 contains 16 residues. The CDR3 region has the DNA TGTGCCATCACCTCGGGGACGACCGGGAACACCGGGGAGCTGTTTTTT. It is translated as CAITSGTTGNTGELFF.

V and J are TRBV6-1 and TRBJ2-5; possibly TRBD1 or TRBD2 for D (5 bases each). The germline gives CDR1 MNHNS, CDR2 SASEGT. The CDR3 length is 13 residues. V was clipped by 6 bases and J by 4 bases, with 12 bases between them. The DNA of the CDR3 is TGTGCCAGCAGAGAACGGGGCCTAGAGACCCAGTACTTC. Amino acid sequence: CASRERGLETQYF.

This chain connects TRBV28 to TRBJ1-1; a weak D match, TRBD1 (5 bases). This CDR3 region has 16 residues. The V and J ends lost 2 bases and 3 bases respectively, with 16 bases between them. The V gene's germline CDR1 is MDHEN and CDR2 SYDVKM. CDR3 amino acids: CASSLRRFRGDTEAFF. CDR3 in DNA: TGTGCCAGCAGTTTACGCCGTTTCCGGGGGGACACTGAAGCTTTCTTT.

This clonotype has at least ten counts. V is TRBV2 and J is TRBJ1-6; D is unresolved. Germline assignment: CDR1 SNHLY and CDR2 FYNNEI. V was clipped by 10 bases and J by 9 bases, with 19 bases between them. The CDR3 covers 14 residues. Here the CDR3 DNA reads TGTGCCACTACCAGCTCCGTGGTGATTTCACCCCTCCACTTT. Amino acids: CATTSSVVISPLHF.